This entry lists 17 T cell receptor beta chains sequenced from one sample in a study of OX40 agonist ivuxolimab in advanced cancers. The protocol was immunoSEQ multiplex PCR, while the TCRdb copy is restricted to in-frame clones and leaves out a portion. Of about 64,000 clones detected, more than 75% appear once; the ten largest clones hold around 3%. Specimen: CD4+ or CD8+ T cells sorted from blood, collected in a trial of the OX40 agonist ivuxolimab. The receptors here all came from an adult with an advanced solid tumor such as melanoma, head and neck, liver or kidney cancer.

The V and J genes are TRBV27 and TRBJ1-4; 9 positions agree with TRBD1. V dropped 8 bases and J dropped 15; count of bases not matched to a gene: 10. This CDR3 has 12 residues. Looked up from germline, CDR1 is MNHEY and CDR2 is SMNVEV (reference sequence). The CDR3 DNA is TGTGCCAGCGGTCCCAGACAGGGGGTTGTGTTTTTT. Translation gives CASGPRQGVVFF.

The chain carries TRBV30 and TRBJ1-4; D is unresolved. The V and J ends lost 1 base and 7 bases respectively, with 10 bases between them. The CDR3 extends over 13 amino acids. Germline CDR1 is GTSNPN and CDR2 is SVGIG (reference sequence). CDR3 nucleotides: TGTGCCTGGAGTGGATACACTGCTGAAAAACTGTTTTTT. As protein: CAWSGYTAEKLFF.

V and J are TRBV28 and TRBJ1-2; perhaps TRBD1 as D (5 bases). Trimming removed 6 bases at V and 8 bases at J, with 16 bases between. The length of the CDR3 is 13 residues. Germline V gene sequence: CDR1 MDHEN, CDR2 SYDVKM. The CDR3 region is CASSTPGLWGYTF. The CDR3 bases are TGTGCCAGCAGCACTCCGGGACTTTGGGGCTACACCTTC.

This chain uses TRBV28 with TRBJ1-4; D not resolved. The CDR3 covers 15 residues. Trimming shortened V by 7 bases and J by 8 bases, and 20 bases separated the two germline ends. Germline V lookup: CDR1 MDHEN, CDR2 SYDVKM. The chain's CDR3 is CASNTQGLGREKLFF. The DNA of the CDR3 is TGTGCCAGCAACACTCAAGGACTCGGGAGGGAAAAACTGTTTTTT.

This chain uses TRBV2 with TRBJ2-1; D not certain. This CDR3 has 13 residues. The V end lost 6 bases, the J end lost 9 bases, and 15 bases lay between the germline ends. Germline lookup yields CDR1 SNHLY and CDR2 FYNNEI. The CDR3 reads CASSELETTEQFF. The CDR3 DNA reads TGTGCCAGCAGCGAGCTTGAAACTACTGAGCAGTTCTTC.

The rearrangement uses TRBV9 and TRBJ1-2, with a tentative D call TRBD1 (6 bases). Germline V gene lookup returns CDR1 SGDLS and CDR2 YYNGEE. V lost 4 bases, J lost 4 bases, and 17 bases lay in between. The CDR3 is 15 residues long. In DNA, the CDR3 is TGTGCCAGCAGCCCGCCGGGGGCGCGTATCTATGGCTACACCTTC. It translates to CASSPPGARIYGYTF. Looking up the rest from reference TRBV9 and TRBJ1-2 gives the full variable domain: DSGVTQTPKHLITATGQRVTLRCSPRSGDLSVYWYQQSLDQGLQFLIQYYNGEERAKGNILERFSAQQFPDLHSELNLSSLELGDSALYFCASSPPGARIYGYTFGSGTRLTVV.

This chain links TRBV19 with TRBJ1-1; D possibly corresponds to TRBD1 (5 bases). The CDR3 has 14 amino acids. V lost 7 bases to trimming and J lost 1 base, with 13 bases between them. Germline CDR1 LNHDA, CDR2 SQIVND (reference sequence). This CDR3 is CASTIGEANTEAFF. The CDR3 nucleotides are TGTGCCAGTACCATAGGGGAGGCGAACACTGAAGCTTTCTTT. The whole variable domain, remainder taken from reference TRBV19 and TRBJ1-1, is DGGITQSPKYLFRKEGQNVTLSCEQNLNHDAMYWYRQDPGQGLRLIYYSQIVNDFQKGDIAEGYSVSREKKESFPLTVTSAQKNPTAFYLCASTIGEANTEAFFGQGTRLTVV.

V usage is TRBV19 and J usage is TRBJ2-5; 7 positions match TRBD1. Germline CDR1 LNHDA, CDR2 SQIVND (reference sequence). CDR3 length: 13 amino acids. J gave up 0 bases and V 8 bases, and 3 bases lay outside the gene matches. The CDR3 nucleotides are TGTGCCAGTGGGGACAGCCACCAAGAGACCCAGTACTTC. It codes for CASGDSHQETQYF.

The V call is TRBV5-6, the J call TRBJ2-3, with TRBD2 identical over 14 bases. V dropped 2 bases and J dropped 1; count of bases not matched to a gene: 3. The CDR3 loop spans 17 amino acids. The germline CDR1 and CDR2 sequences are SGHDT and YYEEEE. DNA of the CDR3: TGTGCCAGCAGCTTCCCGACTAGCGGGGGGGGCACAGATACGCAGTATTTT. It yields the protein CASSFPTSGGGTDTQYF.

V and J are TRBV18 and TRBJ1-1; 9 bases agree with TRBD1. V dropped 3 bases and J dropped 7; count of bases not matched to a gene: 6. Germline-derived CDR1 and CDR2 are KGHSH and LQKENI. The CDR3 is 14 residues long. CDR3 residues: CASSPGQGLGEAFF. The CDR3 nucleotides are TGTGCCAGCTCACCCGGACAGGGGCTCGGTGAAGCTTTCTTT.

The rearrangement links TRBV5-1 to TRBJ1-2; tentative D call: TRBD1 (6 bases). CDR1 SGHRS and CDR2 YFSETQ come from the germline V gene. The CDR3 covers 14 residues. V lost 5 bases and J lost 3, with 14 bases in between. The CDR3 sequence: CASSTGYQDYGYTF. In DNA, the CDR3 is TGCGCCAGCAGTACAGGGTATCAGGACTATGGCTACACCTTC.

The chain combines TRBV5-1 with TRBJ2-3; D gene ambiguous. V dropped 4 bases and J dropped 5 bases, with 14 bases sitting between them. This CDR3 is 14 amino acids long. CDR1 and CDR2 from the germline V gene are SGHRS and YFSETQ. The CDR3 sequence: CASSVTTSGDTQYF. CDR3 nucleotides: TGCGCCAGCAGCGTGACGACTTCGGGAGATACGCAGTATTTT.

The rearrangement uses TRBV7-6 and TRBJ1-5; the match to TRBD1 covers 8 bases. V gave up 1 base and J gave up 4 bases; unmatched junction bases: 3. The CDR3 covers 15 residues. Germline values: CDR1 SGHVS, CDR2 FNYEAQ. The CDR3 DNA sequence: TGTGCCAGCAGCTTAGATGGGACAGGAAATCAGCCCCAGCATTTT. It translates to CASSLDGTGNQPQHF.

The DNA of the CDR3 is TGTGCCAGCAGTCCTGGGGTTGGGGGAGGGTGGACCCAGTACTTC. Translation gives CASSPGVGGGWTQYF. The genes are TRBV27 and TRBJ2-5, with 7 nucleotides matching TRBD2. The CDR3 covers 15 residues. Trimming at V came to 5 bases and at J to 7 bases, leaving 13 bases not matched to a gene. CDR1 is MNHEY and CDR2 is SMNVEV in the germline V gene (reference sequence).

The chain recombines TRBV10-3 with TRBJ2-3, with TRBD2 matching over 8 bases. This CDR3 region has 18 residues. From germline, CDR1 is ENHRY and CDR2 SYGVKD. J gave up 2 bases and V 7 bases, and 17 bases lay outside the gene matches. CDR3 DNA: TGTGCCATCACCAACCATGGGGGCGGGGGGCCGTACACAGATACGCAGTATTTT. This encodes CAITNHGGGGPYTDTQYF.

The rearrangement uses TRBV19 and TRBJ2-1, with 7 bases matching TRBD2. The germline CDR1 and CDR2 sequences are LNHDA and SQIVND (reference sequence). This CDR3 has 17 residues. After removal of 5 bases from V and 4 bases from J, the junction contained 14 bases not matched to a gene. CDR3 in amino acids: CASSSERGSRGYNEQFF. CDR3 nucleotide sequence: TGTGCCAGTAGTTCTGAGAGAGGGTCGCGGGGGTACAATGAGCAGTTCTTC. The full variable domain, completed using reference TRBV19 and TRBJ2-1, is DGGITQSPKYLFRKEGQNVTLSCEQNLNHDAMYWYRQDPGQGLRLIYYSQIVNDFQKGDIAEGYSVSREKKESFPLTVTSAQKNPTAFYLCASSSERGSRGYNEQFFGPGTRLTVL.

J is TRBJ1-5 and V is TRBV5-1, with D perhaps matching TRBD1 (5 bases). The length of the CDR3 is 15 residues. CDR1 is SGHRS, CDR2 YFSETQ, per germline. Trimming left V 4 bases short and J 1 base short, with 12 bases between. The CDR3 nucleotides read TGCGCCAGCAGCCTCGGAGGGACCAGCAATCAGCCCCAGCATTTT. Translating gives CASSLGGTSNQPQHF. Based on the CDR3 plus reference TRBV5-1 and TRBJ1-5, the full variable domain is KAGVTQTPRYLIKTRGQQVTLSCSPISGHRSVSWYQQTPGQGLQFLFEYFSETQRNKGNFPGRFSGRQFSNSRSEMNVSTLELGDSALYLCASSLGGTSNQPQHFGDGTRLSIL.